The 28 T cell receptor beta chains reported below all come from one sample, sequenced in a study of cytomegalovirus exposure and HLA in healthy donors. Both 60 Vbeta primers and 13 Jbeta primers went into the PCR. Sequencing used immunoSEQ multiplex PCR; TCRdb keeps in-frame clones, though not all of them. The sample holds around 99,000 clones; 60% to 70% are singletons and the top ten take about 6.7%. The sequenced material came from PBMCs. These receptors all come from a woman aged 30 to 39 in good health and CMV-seronegative.

The rearrangement links TRBV30 to TRBJ1-2; D uncertain. Trimming took off 4 bases at V and 4 bases at J, with 13 bases between the two ends. The CDR3 is 13 residues long. CDR1 is GTSNPN and CDR2 is SVGIG in the germline V gene (reference sequence). This chain's CDR3 is CAWNGSPTYGYTF. The DNA for the CDR3 is TGTGCCTGGAACGGGAGTCCCACCTATGGCTACACCTTC.

The V call is TRBV7-3, the J call TRBJ2-6, with a tentative D call TRBD2 (6 bases). The V gene lost 6 bases and the J gene lost 1 base, with 22 bases spanning the gap. This CDR3 has 19 residues. Germline V gene lookup returns CDR1 SGHTA and CDR2 FQGTGA. CDR3 loop: CASSKREAGSWSGANVLTF. CDR3 in DNA: TGTGCCAGCAGTAAGAGGGAGGCGGGTAGCTGGTCTGGGGCCAACGTCCTGACTTTC.

This clone has more than one count but fewer than ten. The V and J genes are TRBV19 and TRBJ1-1; the D gene is possibly TRBD1 (5 bases). CDR1 LNHDA and CDR2 SQIVND come from the germline V gene (reference sequence). The CDR3 extends over 15 amino acids. V was cut by 4 bases and J by 0 bases, with 12 bases left in between. The CDR3 DNA is TGTGCCAGTAGTAGGGGGGTCAGCATGAACACTGAAGCTTTCTTT. As protein: CASSRGVSMNTEAFF.

J is TRBJ2-7 and V is TRBV4-2, with D possibly TRBD1 on 6 matching bases. The germline V and J ends were trimmed by 4 bases and 4 bases, with 14 bases remaining between them. The CDR3 is made up of 14 amino acids. CDR1 is LGHNA, CDR2 YNFKEQ, per germline. This chain's CDR3 is CASSPTAQGYEQYF. Here the CDR3 DNA reads TGTGCCAGCAGCCCTACAGCACAGGGTTACGAGCAGTACTTC.

This chain uses TRBV2 with TRBJ2-2; a possible D gene is TRBD1 (5 bases). The germline V gene encodes CDR1 SNHLY and CDR2 FYNNEI. The V end was cut by 9 bases, the J end by 4 bases, with 12 bases between. This CDR3 contains 13 residues. CDR3 sequence reads: CARMGQSTGELFF. The CDR3 DNA is TGTGCCAGGATGGGGCAGAGCACCGGGGAGCTGTTTTTT. The complete variable domain, with remaining parts taken from reference TRBV2 and TRBJ2-2, reads EPEVTQTPSHQVTQMGQEVILRCVPISNHLYFYWYRQILGQKVEFLVSFYNNEISEKSEIFDDQFSVERPDGSNFTLKIRSTKLEDSAMYFCARMGQSTGELFFGEGSRLTVL.

V and J are TRBV5-4 and TRBJ2-3; 7 nucleotides align to TRBD2. CDR1 and CDR2 from the germline V gene are SGHNT and YYREEE (reference sequence). The V segment lost 2 bases and the J segment 7 bases; nucleotides outside the gene matches: 13. CDR3 length: 16 amino acids. The CDR3, as DNA: TGTGCCAGCAGCTTCTCAGCGGGGCCTAAAGGGTATACGCAGTATTTT. Translating gives CASSFSAGPKGYTQYF.

This clone was recorded only once. This chain uses TRBV14 with TRBJ1-2; D ambiguous. CDR1 is SGHDN and CDR2 is FVKESK in the germline V gene. The CDR3 runs to 13 residues. The V and J ends lost 5 bases and 2 bases respectively, with 9 bases between them. Here the CDR3 reads CASSLRRNYGYTF. The CDR3 DNA reads TGTGCCAGCAGCTTACGGAGGAACTATGGCTACACCTTC.

This clone has just one count. The chain carries TRBV5-4 and TRBJ2-6; 8 bases align to TRBD1. V gave up 4 bases and J gave up 2 bases; unmatched junction bases: 2. Germline CDR1 reads SGHNT; CDR2 reads YYREEE (reference sequence). The CDR3 is made up of 15 amino acids. CDR3 protein: CASSQQGAGANVLTF. The CDR3 DNA reads TGTGCCAGCAGCCAACAGGGGGCTGGGGCCAACGTCCTGACTTTC. Full variable domain (missing parts from reference TRBV5-4 and TRBJ2-6): ETGVTQSPTHLIKTRGQQVTLRCSSQSGHNTVSWYQQALGQGPQFIFQYYREEENGRGNFPPRFSGLQFPNYSSELNVNALELDDSALYLCASSQQGAGANVLTFGAGSRLTVL.

The J gene is TRBJ2-2, the V gene TRBV6-5; maybe TRBD2 (5 bases). This CDR3 is 13 amino acids long. The germline V gene has CDR1 MNHEY and CDR2 SVGAGI. V was trimmed by 6 bases and J by 6 bases, leaving 11 bases between them. CDR3 in amino acids: CASRGPGAGELFF. CDR3 sequence (DNA): TGTGCCAGCAGAGGTCCCGGGGCCGGGGAGCTGTTTTTT.

The rearrangement joins TRBV5-6 to TRBJ1-1, with D possibly being TRBD1 (5 bases). The germline V gene encodes CDR1 SGHDT and CDR2 YYEEEE. This CDR3 is built from 14 residues. V was trimmed by 0 bases and J by 4 bases, leaving 10 bases between them. The CDR3 nucleotides read TGTGCCAGCAGCTTGGGGGTGGGGCTCACTGAAGCTTTCTTT. This encodes CASSLGVGLTEAFF.

The genes are TRBV10-1 and TRBJ2-3, with a possible D match to TRBD1 (5 bases). V was trimmed by 3 bases and J by 5 bases, leaving 18 bases between them. Germline loops: CDR1 WNHNN, CDR2 SYGVQD (reference sequence). The CDR3 contains 16 residues. The DNA of the CDR3 is TGCGCCAGCAGTGACGCTGCCGTCCAGGGCGGAGATACGCAGTATTTT. This codes for CASSDAAVQGGDTQYF.

This clone was counted between two and nine times. The CDR3 is CASSRGGGNEQYF. The CDR3 bases are TGTGCCAGCAGCCGGGGAGGGGGAAACGAGCAGTACTTC. V and J are TRBV7-9 and TRBJ2-7; D may be TRBD2 (7 bases). The CDR3 is made up of 13 amino acids. The V end lost 5 bases, the J end lost 5 bases, and 13 bases lay between the germline ends. In germline, CDR1 is SEHNR, CDR2 FQNEAQ (reference sequence).

This clone has just one count. The chain carries TRBV29-1 and TRBJ1-2; D is unresolved. The germline V gene has CDR1 SQVTM and CDR2 ANQGSEA. V was shortened by 7 bases and J by 7 bases, with 10 bases between the two germline ends. The length of the CDR3 is 10 residues. CDR3 sequence reads: CSASAGGYTF. The CDR3 bases are TGCAGCGCCTCAGCGGGTGGCTACACCTTC.

Here the CDR3 DNA reads TGCGCCAGCAGGAGACAGGGACAGGGGGCCGACGAGCAGTACTTC. Translation gives CASRRQGQGADEQYF. The genes are TRBV5-1 and TRBJ2-7; 12 nucleotides match TRBD1. After removal of 5 bases from V and 5 bases from J, the junction contained 8 bases not matched to a gene. This CDR3 has 15 residues. CDR1 is SGHRS and CDR2 is YFSETQ in the germline V gene.

The table lists this clone with a few counts. V is TRBV5-6 and J is TRBJ2-2; D is perhaps TRBD1 (5 bases). The germline CDR1 and CDR2 sequences are SGHDT and YYEEEE. Trimming left V 4 bases short and J 4 bases short, with 8 bases between. The CDR3 consists of 13 residues. CDR3: CASSGQFTGELFF. The CDR3 DNA follows: TGTGCCAGCAGCGGACAATTCACCGGGGAGCTGTTTTTT.

The rearrangement uses TRBV6-5 and TRBJ2-5; 8 bases line up with TRBD2. Germline V gene sequence: CDR1 MNHEY, CDR2 SVGAGI. The CDR3 consists of 15 residues. V lost 4 bases to trimming and J lost 5 bases; unmatched junction nucleotides: 9. The CDR3 coding sequence is TGTGCCAGCAGTTTAGGAGGCGGGGGGAGTGAGACCCAGTACTTC. This encodes CASSLGGGGSETQYF.

With regard to this clone: A read error may produce the germline difference seen at one junction end. The chain joins TRBV10-2 to TRBJ1-2, with D unresolved. CDR1 and CDR2 from the germline V gene are WSHSY and SAAADI. CDR3 length: 11 amino acids. Here the CDR3 reads CASSESLHRHF. In DNA, the CDR3 is TGCGCCAGCAGTGAGTCGTTACATCGTCACTTC.

This clone was seen more than once but under ten times. The rearrangement joins TRBV11-2 to TRBJ2-7, with TRBD1 matching over 7 bases. V trimming: 6 bases; J trimming: 7 bases; junction bases outside the gene matches: 9. CDR3 size: 13 residues. Germline loops: CDR1 SGHAT, CDR2 FQNNGV. The CDR3 coding sequence is TGTGCCAGCAGACGACAGGGCGTAGGGGAGCAGTACTTC. It is translated as CASRRQGVGEQYF.

This clone appeared a few times. This chain links TRBV5-1 with TRBJ1-4, with a possible D match to TRBD1 (5 bases). Trimming left V 4 bases short and J 4 bases short, with 11 bases between. CDR1 and CDR2 from the germline V gene are SGHRS and YFSETQ. The CDR3 length is 14 residues. CDR3 sequence reads: CASSHGQNNEKLFF. CDR3 sequence (DNA): TGCGCCAGCAGCCATGGACAAAATAATGAAAAACTGTTTTTT.

This sequence joins TRBV9 and TRBJ2-2; D not certain. The CDR3 runs 12 residues. V was pared by 0 bases and J by 7 bases, with 4 bases between. Germline CDR1 and CDR2: SGDLS and YYNGEE. The CDR3 loop is CASSVGGGELFF. The CDR3 DNA reads as TGTGCCAGCAGCGTAGGAGGCGGGGAGCTGTTTTTT. Full variable domain (rest looked up from reference TRBV9 and TRBJ2-2): DSGVTQTPKHLITATGQRVTLRCSPRSGDLSVYWYQQSLDQGLQFLIQYYNGEERAKGNILERFSAQQFPDLHSELNLSSLELGDSALYFCASSVGGGELFFGEGSRLTVL.

This chain connects TRBV28 to TRBJ2-1; 9 bases agree with TRBD2. The CDR3 sequence is 15 residues long. V shed 5 bases, J shed 4 bases, and the junction held 6 bases outside the gene matches. In germline, CDR1 is MDHEN, CDR2 SYDVKM. CDR3 DNA: TGTGCCAGCAGTCGAGAGAGCGGGGGGTACAATGAGCAGTTCTTC. It encodes CASSRESGGYNEQFF. Supplemented by reference TRBV28 and TRBJ2-1, the full variable domain reads DVKVTQSSRYLVKRTGEKVFLECVQDMDHENMFWYRQDPGLGLRLIYFSYDVKMKEKGDIPEGYSVSREKKERFSLILESASTNQTSMYLCASSRESGGYNEQFFGPGTRLTVL.

The rearrangement links TRBV9 to TRBJ2-2; 8 bases are a match to TRBD2. J lost 6 bases, V lost 0 bases, and 16 bases had no gene match. The CDR3 contains 19 residues. Germline values: CDR1 SGDLS, CDR2 YYNGEE. The CDR3 region is CASSVVETSAALTAGELFF. The CDR3 DNA sequence: TGTGCCAGCAGCGTAGTAGAGACTAGCGCCGCGCTGACGGCCGGGGAGCTGTTTTTT.

Remarks on this clone: At one end the junction does not follow the germline gene, possibly because of a read error. The chain is built from TRBV2 and TRBJ1-6; no reliable D call. Germline V CDR1 and CDR2: SNHLY, FYNNEI. CDR3 length: 11 amino acids. The CDR3 DNA sequence: TGTGCCAGCAGTTATAAATCACCCCTCCACTTT. It translates to CASSYKSPLHF.

The table lists this clone with a count of one. The genes are TRBV5-1 and TRBJ1-1; the D is unclear. The V gene lost 7 bases and the J gene lost 1 base, with 11 bases spanning the gap. The CDR3 is 13 residues long. CDR1 is SGHRS, CDR2 YFSETQ, per germline. The CDR3 region has the DNA TGCGCCAGCGAGGAGGAGACGAACACTGAAGCTTTCTTT. This translates into CASEEETNTEAFF.

This clone has more than one count but fewer than ten. The J gene is TRBJ1-3, the V gene TRBV9, with no clear D. The V gene lost 4 bases and the J gene lost 1 base, with 15 bases spanning the gap. CDR1 and CDR2 (germline): SGDLS, YYNGEE. The CDR3 is made up of 16 amino acids. CDR3: CASSFLAGGSGNTIYF. Here the CDR3 DNA reads TGTGCCAGCAGCTTCCTGGCTGGAGGATCTGGAAACACCATATATTTT.

This chain joins TRBV10-3 and TRBJ1-1, with a weak D call TRBD1 (5 bases). Germline V lookup: CDR1 ENHRY, CDR2 SYGVKD. CDR3 length equals 12 residues. The germline V and J ends were trimmed by 2 bases and 8 bases, with 9 bases remaining between them. This CDR3 is CAISERGTEAFF. The CDR3 DNA sequence: TGTGCCATCAGTGAGAGGGGCACCGAAGCTTTCTTT.

This clone turned up a few times. V is TRBV7-7 and J is TRBJ2-1, with 16 bases lining up with TRBD2. V was pared by 5 bases and J by 3 bases, with 13 bases of the junction left unmatched. Germline loops: CDR1 SSHAT, CDR2 FNYEAQ (reference sequence). This CDR3 contains 20 residues. As DNA, the CDR3 is TGTGCCAGCAGCCTAAGACGAGGGACTAGCGGGAGGGCCGTCTACAATGAGCAGTTCTTC. Amino acids: CASSLRRGTSGRAVYNEQFF. Drawing the rest from reference TRBV7-7 and TRBJ2-1, the complete variable domain is GAGVSQSPRYKVTKRGQDVTLRCDPISSHATLYWYQQALGQGPEFLTYFNYEAQPDKSGLPSDRFSAERPEGSISTLTIQRTEQRDSAMYRCASSLRRGTSGRAVYNEQFFGPGTRLTVL.

The rearrangement links TRBV5-5 to TRBJ2-5, with 13 positions matching TRBD2. This CDR3 has 16 amino acids. Germline V gene sequence: CDR1 SGHKS, CDR2 YYEKEE (reference sequence). Losses at the gene ends were 1 base for V and 4 bases for J; bases not matched to a gene: 4. The CDR3 protein is CASSLTSGRARETQYF. The CDR3, as DNA: TGTGCCAGCAGCTTGACTAGCGGGAGGGCCCGAGAGACCCAGTACTTC.